Reported below is one TCR beta chain. Its antigen is not identified. The data stem from a study of siplizumab effects on memory and regulatory T cells. V shed 5 bases, J shed 6 bases, and the junction held 9 bases outside the gene matches. This CDR3 region has 15 residues. CDR1 LNHDA and CDR2 SQIVND come from the germline V gene (reference sequence). Per-sample assaying covered 95,000 to 100,000 TCR templates. Assay used: immunoSEQ multiplex PCR; TCRdb lists only in-frame clones, some missing. Among 26,000 or so clones listed, 75% to 85% were seen once. Study-wide points: Roughly 75-96% of proliferating clones (CD4+ or CD8+) could not be assigned a naive or memory phenotype. Memory cells seemed less diverse than naive T cells, which seemed major alloresponse contributors. In siplizumab cultures, the suppressive function of proliferating Tregs remained unconfirmed.

The chain combines TRBV19 with TRBJ2-1, with 8 bases that match TRBD2. Sequencing input: memory CD4+ T cells sorted from blood. This clonotype originated in a human donor in good health. As DNA, the CDR3 is TGTGCCAGTAGTGCCAGCGGGAGATATGTCAATGAGCAGTTCTTC. Residues: CASSASGRYVNEQFF.